This entry lists 26 T cell receptor beta chains sequenced from one sample in a study of Ad26.COV2.S vaccination and SARS-CoV-2 variants. Assay used: immunoSEQ multiplex PCR; TCRdb lists only in-frame clones, some missing. This sample has 300,000 to 500,000 clones, with less than 90% found just once. Stated treatment: 15 to 20 received Ad26.COV2.S at low or high dose, single or two shots; several received placebo; per-sample allocation not given. The samples date from day 63 after the first vaccine or placebo injection. The specimen comprised peripheral blood, sampled in a trial of Ad26.COV2.S vaccine versus placebo. The receptors here all came from a person aged 18-65 years who received the Ad26.COV2.S COVID-19 vaccine or a placebo.

The J gene is TRBJ1-2, the V gene TRBV5-1; D call uncertain. CDR3 size: 13 residues. Deletions cut 0 bases from V and 7 bases from J, with 10 bases between. Per germline, CDR1 SGHRS and CDR2 YFSETQ. The CDR3 DNA is TGCGCCAGCAGCTTGGCTGGGAGGAGTGGCTACACCTTC. Translated: CASSLAGRSGYTF.

V usage is TRBV11-2 and J usage is TRBJ2-1; D is uncertain. This CDR3 comprises 14 residues. V was clipped by 0 bases and J by 0 bases, with 3 bases between them. CDR1 is SGHAT, CDR2 FQNNGV, per germline. The CDR3 loop is CASSLELSYNEQFF. In nucleotides, the CDR3 is TGTGCCAGCAGCTTAGAACTCTCCTACAATGAGCAGTTCTTC.

This chain uses TRBV27 with TRBJ2-2, with D uncertain. The CDR3 is made up of 14 amino acids. The germline V and J ends were trimmed by 2 bases and 5 bases, with 9 bases remaining between them. The germline V gene encodes CDR1 MNHEY and CDR2 SMNVEV (reference sequence). The CDR3 sequence is CASSLRFGTGELFF. DNA for the CDR3: TGTGCCAGCAGTTTAAGGTTCGGGACCGGGGAGCTGTTTTTT.

The chain employs TRBV7-2 and TRBJ2-7, with unresolved D. The ends were cut back, 1 base at V and 0 bases at J, with 13 bases in the middle. Germline assignment: CDR1 SGHTA and CDR2 FQGNSA. The CDR3 runs to 16 residues. The CDR3 loop is CASSLVWDPSSYEQYF. The CDR3 region has the DNA TGTGCCAGCAGCTTAGTCTGGGATCCGAGCTCCTACGAGCAGTACTTC. The entire variable domain, with the rest obtained from reference TRBV7-2 and TRBJ2-7, is as follows: GAGVSQSPSNKVTEKGKDVELRCDPISGHTALYWYRQSLGQGLEFLIYFQGNSAPDKSGLPSDRFSAERTGGSVSTLTIQRTQQEDSAVYLCASSLVWDPSSYEQYFGPGTRLTVT.

The rearrangement joins TRBV5-1 to TRBJ1-2; unclear D gene. The V end was cut by 3 bases, the J end by 6 bases, with 15 bases between. Germline loops: CDR1 SGHRS, CDR2 YFSETQ. This CDR3 is 14 amino acids long. The CDR3 DNA reads TGCGCCAGCAGCTCCGGAACCGGATTCCATGGCTACACCTTC. Its translation: CASSSGTGFHGYTF. Looking up the rest from reference TRBV5-1 and TRBJ1-2 gives the full variable domain: KAGVTQTPRYLIKTRGQQVTLSCSPISGHRSVSWYQQTPGQGLQFLFEYFSETQRNKGNFPGRFSGRQFSNSRSEMNVSTLELGDSALYLCASSSGTGFHGYTFGSGTRLTVV.

The J gene is TRBJ2-7, the V gene TRBV10-3; D may be TRBD2 (5 bases). In germline, CDR1 is ENHRY, CDR2 SYGVKD. Trimming cost V 8 bases and J 3 bases, with 8 bases left between them. The CDR3 consists of 11 residues. The CDR3 nucleotides are TGTGCCATCGCAGACTACTACGAGCAGTACTTC. Translation: CAIADYYEQYF.

This chain links TRBV15 with TRBJ1-1, with 11 nucleotides matching TRBD1. CDR1 is LNHNV, CDR2 YYDKDF, per germline (reference sequence). CDR3 size: 15 residues. With 1 base clipped from V and 7 bases from J, the junction kept 5 bases outside the gene matches. CDR3 sequence reads: CATSRAPGQGDEAFF. The CDR3 nucleotides are TGTGCCACCAGCAGAGCTCCGGGACAGGGGGATGAAGCTTTCTTT.

V gene TRBV5-5 combines with J gene TRBJ1-4; tentative D call: TRBD1 (5 bases). Germline V gene sequence: CDR1 SGHKS, CDR2 YYEKEE (reference sequence). CDR3 length: 14 residues. Trimming removed 2 bases from V and 7 bases from J, with 12 bases in between. The DNA of the CDR3 is TGTGCCAGCAGCTTTTCGGGGGGTCCTGAAAAACTGTTTTTT. Translating gives CASSFSGGPEKLFF.

The chain uses TRBV7-6 and TRBJ1-5; 10 positions match TRBD1. V trimming: 3 bases; J trimming: 2 bases; junction bases outside the gene matches: 1. From germline, CDR1 is SGHVS and CDR2 FNYEAQ. This CDR3 is 15 amino acids long. The CDR3 DNA follows: TGTGCCAGCAGCTTTGGGACAGGGGGCAATCAGCCCCAGCATTTT. This sequence encodes CASSFGTGGNQPQHF. The whole variable domain, filled in from reference TRBV7-6 and TRBJ1-5, reads GAGVSQSPRYKVTKRGQDVALRCDPISGHVSLYWYRQALGQGPEFLTYFNYEAQQDKSGLPNDRFSAERPEGSISTLTIQRTEQRDSAMYRCASSFGTGGNQPQHFGDGTRLSIL.

The chain links TRBV7-2 to TRBJ1-2; 7 bases map to TRBD1. Germline lookup yields CDR1 SGHTA and CDR2 FQGNSA. The CDR3 extends over 15 amino acids. V shed 5 bases, J shed 5 bases, and the junction held 11 bases outside the gene matches. The CDR3 coding sequence is TGTGCCAGCAGCCAGGGGGGCGAAGGATTTTATGGCTACACCTTC. Its translation is CASSQGGEGFYGYTF.

The chain is built from TRBV28 and TRBJ1-2; no firm D call. The V end was cut by 5 bases, the J end by 3 bases, with 13 bases between. CDR1 and CDR2 from the germline V gene are MDHEN and SYDVKM. This CDR3 spans 14 amino acids. The CDR3 DNA sequence: TGTGCCAGCAGTGTCCCCCGCCGCTACTATGGCTACACCTTC. This encodes CASSVPRRYYGYTF.

The count of this clone is one. The V gene is TRBV4-1, the J gene TRBJ1-1; D gene ambiguous. Germline-derived CDR1 and CDR2 are MGHRA and YSYEKL. Trimming removed 1 base from V and 1 base from J, with 13 bases in between. This CDR3 has 16 amino acids. The CDR3 coding sequence is TGCGCCAGCAGCCAAGGATACCTCCGGGCGAACACTGAAGCTTTCTTT. This sequence encodes CASSQGYLRANTEAFF.

The genes are TRBV5-1 and TRBJ2-4; 10 nucleotides align to TRBD1. Unmatched junction bases numbered 7, after V lost 4 bases and J lost 6 bases. This CDR3 has 15 residues. Per germline, CDR1 SGHRS and CDR2 YFSETQ. The CDR3 here is CASSPGQGLGNIQYF. DNA for the CDR3: TGCGCCAGCAGCCCGGGACAGGGGTTAGGAAACATTCAGTACTTC.

The CDR3 coding sequence is TGTGCCAGCTCACCAACCCAGGGAAAAGGCGGGATAAGTTCACCCCTCCACTTT. Its protein is CASSPTQGKGGISSPLHF. This sequence joins TRBV18 and TRBJ1-6; tentative D call: TRBD1 (5 bases). Looked up from germline, CDR1 is KGHSH and CDR2 is LQKENI. Deletions cut 2 bases from V and 9 bases from J, with 23 bases between. The CDR3 loop spans 18 amino acids.

J is TRBJ1-2 and V is TRBV4-3, with TRBD1 as a possible D gene (6 bases). The CDR3 sequence is 15 residues long. Trimming took off 3 bases at V and 6 bases at J, with 17 bases between the two ends. The germline V gene encodes CDR1 LGHNA and CDR2 YSLEER. The CDR3 reads CASSQVGRGQNGYTF. Written as DNA, the CDR3 is TGCGCCAGCAGCCAGGTGGGCAGGGGCCAGAATGGCTACACCTTC.

The chain couples TRBV4-1 to TRBJ2-5; a weak D match, TRBD1 (5 bases). The ends were cut back, 0 bases at V and 4 bases at J, with 12 bases in the middle. Germline values: CDR1 MGHRA, CDR2 YSYEKL. CDR3 length: 15 residues. CDR3 bases: TGCGCCAGCAGCCAAGAAGGGGTCTCTGGAGAGACCCAGTACTTC. Translated: CASSQEGVSGETQYF.

J is TRBJ2-3 and V is TRBV2; D is unclear. Trimming cost V 5 bases and J 5 bases, with 11 bases left between them. The germline CDR1 and CDR2 sequences are SNHLY and FYNNEI. This CDR3 spans 13 amino acids. CDR3 sequence (DNA): TGTGCCAGCAGTTACGGAACGGGAGATACGCAGTATTTT. Translating gives CASSYGTGDTQYF.

This clone was seen a handful of times. The CDR3 loop is CASSIPRSQDTQYF. CDR3 sequence (DNA): TGTGCCAGTAGTATCCCCCGCAGTCAAGATACGCAGTATTTT. The chain has TRBV19 and TRBJ2-3; no firm D call. CDR1 and CDR2 from the germline V gene are LNHDA and SQIVND (reference sequence). CDR3 length: 14 amino acids. V gave up 3 bases and J gave up 5 bases, with 12 bases separating them.

This clone has a single count. The rearrangement uses TRBV7-9 and TRBJ2-7, with 10 bases aligning to TRBD1. Germline CDR1 is SEHNR and CDR2 is FQNEAQ (reference sequence). The CDR3 covers 15 residues. V lost 4 bases to trimming and J lost 7 bases; unmatched junction nucleotides: 10. The CDR3 is CASSSPRQGAGEQYF. CDR3 DNA sequence: TGTGCCAGCAGCTCTCCGAGACAGGGGGCAGGGGAGCAGTACTTC.

The genes are TRBV27 and TRBJ2-6, with D unresolved. Trimming took 5 bases from V and 1 from J, leaving 12 bases between them. CDR1 and CDR2 (germline): MNHEY, SMNVEV (reference sequence). The CDR3 sequence is 16 residues long. CDR3 loop: CASSRTGLSGANVLTF. In DNA, the CDR3 is TGTGCCAGCAGTCGGACCGGCCTATCTGGGGCCAACGTCCTGACTTTC.

The chain couples TRBV12-3 or TRBV12-4 to TRBJ1-2; TRBD1 is a possible D gene (5 bases). The CDR3 extends over 13 amino acids. The V gene lost 2 bases and the J gene lost 6 bases, with 10 bases spanning the gap. For the CDR3, the DNA is TGTGCCAGCAGTTTAAATGGGGGAAATGGCTACACCTTC. This translates into CASSLNGGNGYTF.

The J gene is TRBJ2-5, the V gene TRBV10-3; D is unresolved. Trimming pared 2 bases from V and 7 bases from J, leaving 8 bases between. Per the germline V gene, CDR1 is ENHRY and CDR2 is SYGVKD. The CDR3 sequence is 12 residues long. CDR3 sequence: CAISESTWTQYF. The CDR3 DNA follows: TGTGCCATCAGTGAGAGTACATGGACCCAGTACTTC.

This chain connects TRBV19 to TRBJ1-2, with a weak D call TRBD1 (5 bases). The CDR3 has 14 residues. Germline V CDR1 and CDR2: LNHDA, SQIVND (reference sequence). The V end was cut by 6 bases, the J end by 3 bases, with 14 bases between. DNA for the CDR3: TGTGCCAGTAGAGACAGAGTTTTGGACTATGGCTACACCTTC. Its translation is CASRDRVLDYGYTF.

The V and J genes are TRBV2 and TRBJ2-1; 8 bases agree with TRBD2. The CDR3 is 16 residues long. CDR1 is SNHLY and CDR2 is FYNNEI in the germline V gene. The V and J ends lost 0 bases and 7 bases, in that order; junction bases with no gene match: 8. The DNA of the CDR3 is TGTGCCAGCAGTGAAGCGCTCAGCGGGGGAGGGAATGAGCAGTTCTTC. It specifies CASSEALSGGGNEQFF.

V usage is TRBV7-2 and J usage is TRBJ1-4; D perhaps matches TRBD1 (6 bases). CDR1 SGHTA and CDR2 FQGNSA come from the germline V gene. With 1 base removed from V and 10 bases from J, the gap between germline ends came to 7 bases. This CDR3 is built from 12 residues. The CDR3 here is CASSLDRAKLFF. The CDR3 coding sequence is TGTGCCAGCAGCTTAGACAGGGCAAAACTGTTTTTT.

This clone was counted a single time. The chain is built from TRBV19 and TRBJ1-6; no clear D gene. CDR1 is LNHDA, CDR2 SQIVND, per germline (reference sequence). V was cut by 8 bases and J by 2 bases, with 7 bases left in between. The CDR3 has 13 amino acids. The chain's CDR3 is CASSPAYNSPLHF. CDR3 coding DNA: TGTGCCAGTTCTCCCGCCTATAATTCACCCCTCCACTTT.